The sequence of this TCR beta chain was determined in a study of T cell clones after liver transplantation (dated by TCRdb to the late 2010s). General notes on the study: ITN030ST, the source of the samples, was a randomized trial that attempted immunosuppression withdrawal within 2 years of liver transplantation. After a pre-transplant mixed lymphocyte reaction, TCRbeta sequencing was used to pinpoint donor-reactive T cell clones, which were subsequently tracked in post-transplant blood. Third party-reactive TCRbeta sequences were also identified from pre-transplant MLRs to serve as an antigen-independent comparator for donor-reactive sequences. Three of the eight recipients were HCV-positive; the others were transplanted for non-autoimmune, non-viral indications. Subjects received no induction therapy and standard immunosuppression until randomization at 12-24 months post-transplant. Tolerance meant complete immunosuppression withdrawal for at least one year without liver enzymes rising beyond twice the upper limit of normal. Blood samples were collected pre-transplant, then pre-randomization ahead of withdrawal, and finally post-randomization once withdrawal had either been completed or failed. A cohort of 8 liver transplant recipients was studied, of whom 3 were classified as tolerant and 5 as non-tolerant. Results and caveats for the whole study, not just this receptor: When repertoire turnover was accounted for, significantly reduced detection of donor-reactive sequences was found in 7 of 8 subjects for CD4 and in 8 of 8 subjects for CD8. In most of the 8 subjects, circulating donor-reactive CD4 TCRbeta sequences decreased significantly after transplant, regardless of tolerance or HCV status. Low numbers of available donor cells limited the measurable donor-reactive repertoire in two subjects. Because allograft tissue specimens were not available, migration of donor-reactive T cells into the graft, rather than deletion, may have occurred. The conclusions were considered preliminary, being limited by small, heterogeneous patient numbers and non-standardized post-transplant time points. The decline in donor-reactive sequences exceeded the decline in third party-reactive sequences, suggesting partial antigen-specific deletion that was unrelated to withdrawal success.

Thawed unstimulated PBMCs were stained for CD3, CD4 and CD8 and FACS-sorted into CD3+CD4+ and CD3+CD8+ populations. All 8 studied subjects were randomized to withdrawal of immunosuppression. The Qiagen DNeasy Blood and Tissue Kit was used for isolation of genomic DNA. Trimming costs V 7 bases and J 4 bases, and their ends lie 13 bases apart. The germline V gene sets CDR1 to SGHRS and CDR2 to YFSETQ. The CDR3 covers 13 residues, taking in both the cysteine and the phenylalanine. CDR3 DNA is the only sequence kept; it has 39 bases, read in frame from the first base. High-throughput TCRbeta CDR3 sequencing of frozen genomic DNA was performed by immunoSEQ, with PCR amplification, mapping, bias correction and internal controls included. The original methods were these. Productive rearrangements were retained, and unique TCRbeta sequences were defined by the CDR3 nucleotide sequence together with the V and J gene. Donor-reactive sequences required at least 5-fold expansion in CFSE-low cells versus unstimulated pre-transplant cells and at least 0.01% frequency. Per-subject minimum frequency thresholds, based on the lowest-template unstimulated sample, ensured at least 90% detection power. Jensen-Shannon divergence between the top 1000 TCRbeta sequences after and before transplant was used to measure repertoire turnover. Two-sided Fisher's exact tests were used to test for changes in how often donor-reactive sequences were detected. This is the immuneACCESS table as TCRdb keeps it, with only in-frame sequences that have V and J called. A part of the clones is gone; compared with another copy, unresolved V genes explain less than half, and the rest is unexplained. V and J calls and clone size come straight from that table; D and trimming were deduced from the DNA. For this sample there are about 58,000 clones; 70% to 80% appear just once. The ten largest clones capture about 3% of the sample.

As to this clone: Its specific antigen is unknown. No base quality information exists; no much larger clone differs at one position.

This chain joins TRBV5-1 to TRBJ2-3; TRBD1 could be the D gene, as 6 bases match. The source of this sequence is a human patient who received a liver transplant. In patients who had a transplant, some T cells may come from the graft donor. The starting material was CD4+ T cells from blood, obtained at the roughly 16-month timepoint. The CDR3 amino acid sequence is: CASQQGEADTQYF. DNA sequence: TGCGCCAGCCAACAGGGTGAAGCAGATACGCAGTATTTT.